This entry features one T cell receptor (beta chain) sequence. Its antigen is still unknown. The library was generated by 5' RACE. Each TCR library was prepared from roughly 3,800 ng of total RNA. For each sample, cDNA synthesis was carried out in eight separate reactions using SMARTScribe reverse transcriptase. Unique molecular identifiers containing a 6-nucleotide sample barcode were introduced through template switching during cDNA synthesis. TCRalpha and TCRbeta cDNA was amplified in two nested PCRs of around 15 and 9 cycles, and bead purification was carried out after each PCR. Before amplification, the cDNA was treated with uracil DNA-glycosylase and purified using the QIAquick PCR purification kit. In the second PCR, Illumina TruSeq-compatible adapters and sample-specific barcodes were added. Library quality and concentration were checked on TapeStation and Qubit, and libraries were pooled at around 4.7 ng each. Sequencing of pooled libraries was carried out on an Illumina HiSeq2500 single-index Rapid Run using 2 x 100 bp reads and custom sequencing primers. In the authors' own workflow: MiGEC version 1.2.6 was used for UMI-based consensus assembly, which corrected PCR and sequencing errors. MiXCR version 2.1.1 was used for V(D)J alignment, clonotype assembly and CDR3 extraction. Normalisation of gene usage, clonotype sharing and MAIT/NKT TCR abundance was achieved by analysing the top 1000, 10 000 and 20 000 clonotypes per sample. Diversity was computed as the inverse Simpson index with the vegan R package after downsampling to 27 000 UMIs. Paired Mann-Whitney U tests were applied to discordant twin pairs, with Benjamini-Hochberg correction for multiple testing. TCRdb reprocessed the reads; each CDR3 protein sequence makes one entry, and DNA is unavailable. The authors' filters were not applied to this entry. In this sample's table one finds about 420,000 distinct CDR3 sequences. The top ten clonotypes cover 2.4% of the sample.

The data belong to a study of monozygotic twins with inflammatory bowel disease (dated by TCRdb to the late 2010s). At the level of the whole study: A total of some 30 monozygotic twin pairs were included in the full study, comprising nine German pairs (four IBD-concordant, five IBD-discordant) and 19 IBD-discordant Danish pairs. Each individual had, on average, about 151 000 unique TCRalpha sequences and 181 000 unique TCRbeta sequences available for analysis. Disease-associated traits were sought mainly through comparisons between IBD patients and their genetically identical healthy co-twins within discordant pairs. On the study overall, not on this receptor specifically: Compared with healthy twins, IBD patients had fewer clonotypes in common with other individuals, a difference most pronounced in patients showing signs of disease activity. Concordant and discordant twins showed no difference in repertoire similarity, possibly because of limited statistical power. A decrease in TCRbeta repertoire diversity, as measured by inverse Simpson index, was observed in IBD patients compared with their healthy co-twins. Because patients received different immunosuppressive treatments, the repertoires may have picked up extra background noise and variability between individuals. The analysis was unable to tell different T cell subtypes apart. The results gave no support for a single strong signal or clonotype linked to IBD.

From each donor, a roughly 2.5 ml peripheral blood sample was collected into PAXgene tubes and stored at -80 degrees C. Without T cell sorting, total RNA was isolated from whole blood using the PAXgene blood miRNA kit on an automated QIAcube. Peripheral blood from monozygotic twin pairs, either concordant or discordant for inflammatory bowel disease, underwent deep TCRalpha and TCRbeta repertoire profiling that used unique molecular barcoding. Smoking habits were recorded for all twin pairs, with individuals classified as current, former or never smokers. This clonotype originated in a human donor with ulcerative colitis or Crohn's disease, or a healthy co-twin of an affected twin (not recorded which). The source material was blood.

The CDR3 is CASRDDSPYEQYF. The rearrangement joined TRBV6-2 or TRBV6-3 to TRBJ2-7; TCRdb's D call, TRBD1, is unchecked because there is no DNA. CDR1 and CDR2 are drawn from the germline V gene: MNHEY, SVGEGT. The CDR3, cysteine through phenylalanine, is 13 amino acids long. Only the protein is on record.